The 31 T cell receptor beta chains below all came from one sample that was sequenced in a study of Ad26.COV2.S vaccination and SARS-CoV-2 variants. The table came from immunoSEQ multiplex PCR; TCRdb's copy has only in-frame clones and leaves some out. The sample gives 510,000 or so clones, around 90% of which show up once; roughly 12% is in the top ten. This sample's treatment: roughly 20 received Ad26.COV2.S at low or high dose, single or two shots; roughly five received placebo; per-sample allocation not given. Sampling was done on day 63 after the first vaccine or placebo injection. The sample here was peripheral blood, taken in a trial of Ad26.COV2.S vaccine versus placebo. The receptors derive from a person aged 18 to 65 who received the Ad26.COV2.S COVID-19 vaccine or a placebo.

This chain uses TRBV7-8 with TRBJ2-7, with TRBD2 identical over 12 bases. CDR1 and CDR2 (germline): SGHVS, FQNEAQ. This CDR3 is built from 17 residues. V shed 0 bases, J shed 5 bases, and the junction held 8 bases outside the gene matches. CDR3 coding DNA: TGTGCCAGCAGCTTAGCGCTACTAGCGGGAGGAATACACGAGCAGTACTTC. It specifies CASSLALLAGGIHEQYF.

The CDR3 reads CSVNQGTWNTEAFF. The DNA of the CDR3 is TGCAGCGTTAATCAGGGAACTTGGAACACTGAAGCTTTCTTT. This rearrangement joins TRBV29-1 to TRBJ1-1, with D possibly TRBD1 on 5 matching bases. Trimming left V 5 bases short and J 1 base short, with 14 bases between. The CDR3 spans 14 residues. CDR1 is SQVTM and CDR2 is ANQGSEA in the germline V gene.

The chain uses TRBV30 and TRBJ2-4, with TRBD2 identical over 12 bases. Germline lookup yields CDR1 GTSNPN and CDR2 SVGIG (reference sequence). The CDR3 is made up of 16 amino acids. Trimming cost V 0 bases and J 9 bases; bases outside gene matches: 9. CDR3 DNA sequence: TGTGCCTGGAGTGTACGGGCTAGCGGGAGGGCGGGCATTCAGTACTTC. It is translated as CAWSVRASGRAGIQYF.

The CDR3 sequence is CASSGSYEQYF. CDR3 in DNA: TGTGCCAGCAGCGGGTCCTACGAGCAGTACTTC. V usage is TRBV13 and J usage is TRBJ2-7; D not resolved. Trimming shortened V by 5 bases and J by 1 base, and 3 bases separated the two germline ends. CDR3 length: 11 residues. CDR1 and CDR2 (germline): PRHDT, FYEKMQ (reference sequence).

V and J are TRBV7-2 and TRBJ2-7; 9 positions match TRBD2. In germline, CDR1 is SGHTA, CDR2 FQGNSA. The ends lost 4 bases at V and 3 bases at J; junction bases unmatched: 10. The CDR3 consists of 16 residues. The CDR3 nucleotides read TGTGCCAGCAGCTCGGCAGGGGTTAGCGGGAGCTACGAGCAGTACTTC. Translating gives CASSSAGVSGSYEQYF.

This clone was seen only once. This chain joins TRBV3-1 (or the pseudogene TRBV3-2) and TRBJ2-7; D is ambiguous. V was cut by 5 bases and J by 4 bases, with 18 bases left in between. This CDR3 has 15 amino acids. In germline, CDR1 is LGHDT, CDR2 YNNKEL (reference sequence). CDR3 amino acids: CASSDLIKGWYEQYF. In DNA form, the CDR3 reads TGTGCCAGCAGCGATTTGATTAAAGGGTGGTACGAGCAGTACTTC.

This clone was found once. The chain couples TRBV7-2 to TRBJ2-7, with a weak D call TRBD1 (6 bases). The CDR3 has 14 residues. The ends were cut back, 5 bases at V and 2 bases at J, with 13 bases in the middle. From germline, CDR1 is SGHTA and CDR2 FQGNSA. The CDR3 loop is CASSTAGVPYEQYF. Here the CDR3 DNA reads TGTGCCAGCAGCACCGCAGGGGTCCCCTACGAGCAGTACTTC.

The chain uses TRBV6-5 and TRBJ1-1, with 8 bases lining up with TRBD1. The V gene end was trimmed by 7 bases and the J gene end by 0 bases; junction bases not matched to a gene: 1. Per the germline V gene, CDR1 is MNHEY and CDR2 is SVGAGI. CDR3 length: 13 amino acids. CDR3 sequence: CASNRGMNTEAFF. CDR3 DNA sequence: TGTGCCAGCAACAGGGGGATGAACACTGAAGCTTTCTTT.

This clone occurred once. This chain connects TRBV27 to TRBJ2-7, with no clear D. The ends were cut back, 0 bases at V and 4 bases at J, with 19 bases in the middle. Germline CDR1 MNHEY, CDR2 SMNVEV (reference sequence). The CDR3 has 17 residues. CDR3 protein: CASSLSHPSGFGYEQYF. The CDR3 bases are TGTGCCAGCAGTTTATCTCACCCTTCCGGCTTTGGTTACGAGCAGTACTTC.

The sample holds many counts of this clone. CDR3 coding DNA: TGTGCCAGCCGGCGGGGGATCACCTACGAGCAGTACTTC. Its translation is CASRRGITYEQYF. This chain connects TRBV28 to TRBJ2-7, with TRBD2 identical over 7 bases. J was trimmed by 2 bases and V by 8 bases; bases with no gene match: 6. Germline CDR1 MDHEN, CDR2 SYDVKM. The CDR3 contains 13 residues.

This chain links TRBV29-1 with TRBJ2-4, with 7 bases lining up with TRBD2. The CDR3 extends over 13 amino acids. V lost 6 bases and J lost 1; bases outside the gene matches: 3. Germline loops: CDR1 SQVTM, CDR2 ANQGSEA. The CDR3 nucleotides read TGCAGCGTCTGGGGGGGGGCCAAAAACATTCAGTACTTC. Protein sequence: CSVWGGAKNIQYF.

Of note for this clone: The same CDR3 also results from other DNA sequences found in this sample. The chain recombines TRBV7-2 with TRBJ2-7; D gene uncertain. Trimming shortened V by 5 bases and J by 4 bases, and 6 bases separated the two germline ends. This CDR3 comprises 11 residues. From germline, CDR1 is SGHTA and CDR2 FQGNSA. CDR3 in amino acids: CASSPAYEQYF. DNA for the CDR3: TGTGCCAGCAGCCCCGCGTACGAGCAGTACTTC.

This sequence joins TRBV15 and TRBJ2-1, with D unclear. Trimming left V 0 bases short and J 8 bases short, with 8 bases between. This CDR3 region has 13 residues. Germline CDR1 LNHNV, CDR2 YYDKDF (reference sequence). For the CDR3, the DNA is TGTGCCACCAGCAGAGATAAGCGCGATGAGCAGTTCTTC. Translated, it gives CATSRDKRDEQFF.

The DNA of the CDR3 is TGTGCCAGCACCAAGTTGGGCAGGGGATTCACCGGGGAGCTGTTTTTT. This gives the protein CASTKLGRGFTGELFF. J is TRBJ2-2 and V is TRBV5-6; D is possibly TRBD1 (6 bases). CDR1 and CDR2 (germline): SGHDT, YYEEEE. The ends were cut back, 6 bases at V and 4 bases at J, with 19 bases in the middle. The CDR3 consists of 16 residues.

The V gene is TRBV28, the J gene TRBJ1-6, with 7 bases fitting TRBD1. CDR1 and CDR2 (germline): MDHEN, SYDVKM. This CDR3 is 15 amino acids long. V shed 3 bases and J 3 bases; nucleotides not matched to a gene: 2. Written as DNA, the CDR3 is TGTGCCAGCAGTTTCCAGGGGGGCTATAATTCACCCCTCCACTTT. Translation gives CASSFQGGYNSPLHF. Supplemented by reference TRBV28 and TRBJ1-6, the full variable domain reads DVKVTQSSRYLVKRTGEKVFLECVQDMDHENMFWYRQDPGLGLRLIYFSYDVKMKEKGDIPEGYSVSREKKERFSLILESASTNQTSMYLCASSFQGGYNSPLHFGNGTRLTVT.

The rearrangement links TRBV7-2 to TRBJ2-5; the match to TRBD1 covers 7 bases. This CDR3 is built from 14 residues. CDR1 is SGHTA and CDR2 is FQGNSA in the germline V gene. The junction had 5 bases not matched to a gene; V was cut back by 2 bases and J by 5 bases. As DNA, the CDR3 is TGTGCCAGCAGCTTAAACAGGGGTGGGGAGACCCAGTACTTC. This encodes CASSLNRGGETQYF.

CDR3 DNA sequence: TGTGCCAGCAGCGAAACGGCGGGAGGAATACACGAGCAGTACTTC. Amino acid sequence: CASSETAGGIHEQYF. V is TRBV3-1 (or the pseudogene TRBV3-2) and J is TRBJ2-7, with 8 bases fitting TRBD2. The V segment lost 5 bases and the J segment 5 bases; nucleotides outside the gene matches: 11. The CDR3 spans 15 residues. Germline V lookup: CDR1 LGHDT, CDR2 YNNKEL (reference sequence).

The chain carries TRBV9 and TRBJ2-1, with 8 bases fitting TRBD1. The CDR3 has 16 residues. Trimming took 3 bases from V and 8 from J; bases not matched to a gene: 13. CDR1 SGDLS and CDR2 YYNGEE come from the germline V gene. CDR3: CASSARILPGQDEQFF. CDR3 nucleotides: TGTGCCAGCAGCGCTCGAATTCTACCGGGACAGGATGAGCAGTTCTTC.

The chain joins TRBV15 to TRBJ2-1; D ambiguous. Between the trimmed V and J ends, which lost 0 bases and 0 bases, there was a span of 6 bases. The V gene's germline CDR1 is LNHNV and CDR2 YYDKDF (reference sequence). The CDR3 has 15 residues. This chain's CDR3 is CATSRDPRSYNEQFF. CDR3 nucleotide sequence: TGTGCCACCAGCAGAGATCCCCGCTCCTACAATGAGCAGTTCTTC.

CDR3 bases: TGTGCCAGCAGCTCGGGACTAGCGGCCACCTACGAGCAGTACTTC. This sequence encodes CASSSGLAATYEQYF. The V gene is TRBV6-2 or TRBV6-3, the J gene TRBJ2-7, with TRBD2 identical over 11 bases. V was clipped by 6 bases and J by 2 bases; unmatched bases: 6. The CDR3 has 15 amino acids. Per the germline V gene, CDR1 is MNHEY and CDR2 is SVGEGT.

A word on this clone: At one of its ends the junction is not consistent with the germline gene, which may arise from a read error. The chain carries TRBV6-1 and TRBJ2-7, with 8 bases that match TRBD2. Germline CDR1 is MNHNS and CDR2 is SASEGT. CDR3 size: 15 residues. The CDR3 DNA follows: TGTGCCAGCAGTGAACCCACCGGCTGGACTAGCAGCCACTATTTC. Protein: CASSEPTGWTSSHYF.

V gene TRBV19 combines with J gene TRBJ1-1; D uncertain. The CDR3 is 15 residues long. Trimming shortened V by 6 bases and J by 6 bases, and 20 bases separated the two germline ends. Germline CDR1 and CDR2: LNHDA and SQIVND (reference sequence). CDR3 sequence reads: CASRTEGWGLAEAFF. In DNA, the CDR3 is TGTGCCAGTAGGACGGAAGGTTGGGGTTTAGCTGAAGCTTTCTTT.

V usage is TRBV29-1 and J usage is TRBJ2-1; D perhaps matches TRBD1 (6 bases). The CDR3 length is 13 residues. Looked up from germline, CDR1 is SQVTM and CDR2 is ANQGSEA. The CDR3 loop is CSHTGQVYNEQFF. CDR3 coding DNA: TGCAGTCACACGGGACAAGTATACAATGAGCAGTTCTTC.

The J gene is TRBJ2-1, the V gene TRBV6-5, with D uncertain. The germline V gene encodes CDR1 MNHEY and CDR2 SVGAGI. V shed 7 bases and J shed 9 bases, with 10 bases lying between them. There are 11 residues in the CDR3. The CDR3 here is CASNTGGEQFF. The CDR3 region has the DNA TGTGCCAGCAACACGGGCGGTGAGCAGTTCTTC.

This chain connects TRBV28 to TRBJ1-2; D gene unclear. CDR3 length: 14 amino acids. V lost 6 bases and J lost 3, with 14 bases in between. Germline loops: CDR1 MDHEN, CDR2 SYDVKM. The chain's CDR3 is CASRPTDRDYGYTF. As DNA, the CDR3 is TGTGCCAGCAGGCCCACCGATAGGGACTATGGCTACACCTTC.

CDR3 loop: CAWSGTIYGYTF. CDR3 DNA sequence: TGTGCCTGGAGTGGTACAATCTATGGCTACACCTTC. The V gene is TRBV30, the J gene TRBJ1-2; D call uncertain. The CDR3 loop spans 12 amino acids. Germline lookup yields CDR1 GTSNPN and CDR2 SVGIG (reference sequence). V lost 1 base, J lost 4 bases, and 7 bases lay in between.

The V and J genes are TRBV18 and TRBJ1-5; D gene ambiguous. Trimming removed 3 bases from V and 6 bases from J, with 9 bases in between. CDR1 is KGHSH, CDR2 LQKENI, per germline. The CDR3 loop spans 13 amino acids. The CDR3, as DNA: TGTGCCAGCTCACCGGGTGTTGGTCAGCCCCAGCATTTT. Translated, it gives CASSPGVGQPQHF.

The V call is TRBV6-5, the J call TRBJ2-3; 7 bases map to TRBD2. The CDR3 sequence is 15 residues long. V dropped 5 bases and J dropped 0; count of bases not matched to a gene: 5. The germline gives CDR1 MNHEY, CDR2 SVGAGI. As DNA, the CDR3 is TGTGCCAGCAGTCGGGGGACTACTAGCACAGATACGCAGTATTTT. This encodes CASSRGTTSTDTQYF.

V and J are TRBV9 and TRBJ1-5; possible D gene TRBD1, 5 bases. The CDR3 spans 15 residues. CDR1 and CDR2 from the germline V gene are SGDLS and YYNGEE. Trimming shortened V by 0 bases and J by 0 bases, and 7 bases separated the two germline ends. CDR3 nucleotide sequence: TGTGCCAGCAGCGTAGAAGGGGATAGCAATCAGCCCCAGCATTTT. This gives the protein CASSVEGDSNQPQHF.

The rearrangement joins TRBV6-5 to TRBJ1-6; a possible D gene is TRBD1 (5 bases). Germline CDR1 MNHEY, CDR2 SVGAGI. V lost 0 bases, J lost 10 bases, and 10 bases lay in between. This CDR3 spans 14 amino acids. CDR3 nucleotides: TGTGCCAGCAGTTACTCGGGGGGTAGCTCACCCCTCCACTTT. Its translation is CASSYSGGSSPLHF.

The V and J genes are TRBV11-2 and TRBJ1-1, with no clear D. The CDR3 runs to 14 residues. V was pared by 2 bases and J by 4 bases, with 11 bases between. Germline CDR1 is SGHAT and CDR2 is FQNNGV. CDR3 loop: CASSLSSGFTEAFF. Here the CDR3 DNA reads TGTGCCAGCAGCTTATCGTCTGGGTTCACTGAAGCTTTCTTT.